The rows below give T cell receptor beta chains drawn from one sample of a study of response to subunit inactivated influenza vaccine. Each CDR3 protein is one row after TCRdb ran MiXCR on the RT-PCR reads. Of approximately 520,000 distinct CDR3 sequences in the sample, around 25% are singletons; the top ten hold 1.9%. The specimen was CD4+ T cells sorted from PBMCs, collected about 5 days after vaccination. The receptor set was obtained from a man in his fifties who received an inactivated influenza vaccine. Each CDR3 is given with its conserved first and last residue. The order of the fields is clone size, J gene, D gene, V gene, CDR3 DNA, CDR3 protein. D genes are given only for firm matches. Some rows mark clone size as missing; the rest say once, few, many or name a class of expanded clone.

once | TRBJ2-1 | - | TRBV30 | TGTGCCTGGAGTGTACGAAAGCGGAGCTCCTACAATGAGCAGTTCTTC | CAWSVRKRSSYNEQFF
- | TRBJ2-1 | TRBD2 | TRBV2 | TGTGCCAGCAGTGATTTCGGGGTAGCGGGACTAGACAATGAGCAGTTCTTC | CASSDFGVAGLDNEQFF
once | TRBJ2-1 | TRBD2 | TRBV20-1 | TGCAGTGCCCTTAGCGGGGGTACCACATACGAGCAGTTCTTC | CSALSGGTTYEQFF
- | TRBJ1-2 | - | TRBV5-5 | TGTGCCAGCAGCTTGGATCGCAGGACCTATGGCTACACCTTC | CASSLDRRTYGYTF
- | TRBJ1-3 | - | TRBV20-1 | TGCAGTGCTAGCGGGGGGCGCGGTGGAAACACCATATATTTT | CSASGGRGGNTIYF
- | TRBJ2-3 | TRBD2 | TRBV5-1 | TGCGCCAGCACCGGACTAGCGGGGTCAGATACGCAGTATTTT | CASTGLAGSDTQYF
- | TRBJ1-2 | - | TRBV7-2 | TGTGCCAGCAGGACCGTGCGGGGTCCCTATGGCTACACCTTC | CASRTVRGPYGYTF
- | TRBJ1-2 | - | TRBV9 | TGTGCCAGCAGCGTAGACGGGGGCGGTGGCTACACCTTC | CASSVDGGGGYTF
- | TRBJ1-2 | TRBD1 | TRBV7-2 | TGTGCCAGCAGCTTCGGACAGGGACTAATCAATGGCTACACCTTC | CASSFGQGLINGYTF
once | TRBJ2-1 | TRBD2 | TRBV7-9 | TGTGCCAGCAGCTTAATCACTAGCGGGAGGGTTGAGCAGTTCTTC | CASSLITSGRVEQFF
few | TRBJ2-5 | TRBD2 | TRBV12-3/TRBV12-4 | TGTGCCAGCAGTGCCCGGGGGGGAGGCCGAGAGACCCAGTACTTC | CASSARGGGRETQYF
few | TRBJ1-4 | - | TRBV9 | TGTGCCAGCAGCGTCGGGACACCCGCAACTAATGAAAAACTGTTTTTT | CASSVGTPATNEKLFF
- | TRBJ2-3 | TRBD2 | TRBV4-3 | TGCGCCAGCAGCCAGGCCGTAGCGGGGGAGGCGCTGGGTACGCAGTATTTT | CASSQAVAGEALGTQYF
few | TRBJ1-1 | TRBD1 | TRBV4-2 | TGTGCCAGCAGCCAAACGACAGGGCTAAACACTGAAGCTTTCTTT | CASSQTTGLNTEAFF
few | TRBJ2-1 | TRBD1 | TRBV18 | TGTGCCAGCTCACGTCTAACTGGGACAGACGCTGAGCAGTTCTTC | CASSRLTGTDAEQFF
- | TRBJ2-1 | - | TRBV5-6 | TGTGCCAGCAGCAGCCTAACTCAGGGTGGGCTATACTATGAGCAGTTCTTC | CASSSLTQGGLYYEQFF
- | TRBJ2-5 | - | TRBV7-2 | TGTGCCAGCAGCTTTGGTCTCGGGGAGAGAGAGACCCAGTACTTC | CASSFGLGERETQYF
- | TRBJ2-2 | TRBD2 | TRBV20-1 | TGCAGTGCCGGACTAGCGGGGGGGCACACCGGGGAGCTGTTTTTT | CSAGLAGGHTGELFF
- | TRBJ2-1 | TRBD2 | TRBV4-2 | TGTGCCAGCAGCCTTCGGCCGGGAGGATACAATGAGCAGTTCTTC | CASSLRPGGYNEQFF
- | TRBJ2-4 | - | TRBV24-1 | TGTGCCACCAGTGATGGCTCGGTAGCCAAAAACATTCAGTACTTC | CATSDGSVAKNIQYF
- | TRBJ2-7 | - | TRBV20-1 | TGCAGTGCTAGAGCTCAGGACTACGAGCAGTACTTC | CSARAQDYEQYF
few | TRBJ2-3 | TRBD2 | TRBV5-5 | TGTGCCAGCGGACGAGGACTAGCGGGCACAGATACGCAGTATTTT | CASGRGLAGTDTQYF
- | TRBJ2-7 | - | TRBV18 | TGTGCCAGCTCACGCCCCCCGGATGGGGACTACGAGCAGTACTTC | CASSRPPDGDYEQYF
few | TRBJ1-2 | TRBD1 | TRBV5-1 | TGCGCCAGCAGCTTGGACGGGACAGGCTTTCCCTATGGCTACACCTTC | CASSLDGTGFPYGYTF
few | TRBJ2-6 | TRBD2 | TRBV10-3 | TGTGCCATCAGTGCCATATTTGCGGGGGTTGGGGCCAACGTCCTGACTTTC | CAISAIFAGVGANVLTF
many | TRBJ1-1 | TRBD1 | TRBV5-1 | TGCGCCAGTTACCCGGGACAGGGGGCGAGAACTGAAGCTTTCTTT | CASYPGQGARTEAFF
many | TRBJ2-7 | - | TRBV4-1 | TGCGCCAGCAGCCAAGAGGGGTCCTACGAGCAGTACTTC | CASSQEGSYEQYF
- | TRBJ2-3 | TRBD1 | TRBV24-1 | TGTGCCACCAGTGATGGGACAGGGGATGTCGGAAAACGTACAGATACGCAGTATTTT | CATSDGTGDVGKRTDTQYF
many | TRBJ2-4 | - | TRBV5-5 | TGTGCCAGCAGCTTGCTACCTCTTGGGGCTGATAGAGGGAGCATTCAGTACTTC | CASSLLPLGADRGSIQYF
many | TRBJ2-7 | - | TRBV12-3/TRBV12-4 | TGTGCCAGCAGTTTAATCTACGAGCAGTACTTC | CASSLIYEQYF
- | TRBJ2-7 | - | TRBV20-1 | TGCAGTGCTAGCGACGCAAGGGTTTACGAGCAGTACTTC | CSASDARVYEQYF
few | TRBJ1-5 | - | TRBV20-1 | TGCAGTGCTAGAGATCAGATTAGCCCAGCTAATCAGCCCCAGCATTTT | CSARDQISPANQPQHF
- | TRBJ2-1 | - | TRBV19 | TGTGCCAGTAGAATCCGGGCAGGGGACAATGAGCAGTTCTTC | CASRIRAGDNEQFF
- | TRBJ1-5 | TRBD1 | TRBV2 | TGTGCCAGCAGTGACTGGGACAGTGGCGATCAGCCCCAGCATTTT | CASSDWDSGDQPQHF
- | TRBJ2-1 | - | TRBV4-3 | TGCGCCAGCAGCCAAGAGGCGGGACCCTACAATGAGCAGTTCTTC | CASSQEAGPYNEQFF
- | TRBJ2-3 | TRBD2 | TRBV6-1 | TGTGCCAGCAGTGTTCTAGCGGGACGCACAGATACGCAGTATTTT | CASSVLAGRTDTQYF
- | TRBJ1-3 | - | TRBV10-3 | TGTGCCACCGGCAGCAACGCGGGGACTGGAAACACCATATATTTT | CATGSNAGTGNTIYF
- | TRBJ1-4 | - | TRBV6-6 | TGTGCCAGCAGTTCCCCCAGGGCGGAAGAAAAACTGTTTTTT | CASSSPRAEEKLFF
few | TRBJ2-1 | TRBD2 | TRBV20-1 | TGCAGTGTCCTAGCGGGAGGCCTATACAATGAGCAGTTCTTC | CSVLAGGLYNEQFF
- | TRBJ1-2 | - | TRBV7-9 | TGTGCCAGCAGCTTAGTAGTAGGATCGCTGGTCAAAGGCTACACCTTC | CASSLVVGSLVKGYTF
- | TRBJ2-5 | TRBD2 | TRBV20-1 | TGCAGTGCACCAAGAAGCGGGGGATCAGAAGGGACCCAGTACTTC | CSAPRSGGSEGTQYF
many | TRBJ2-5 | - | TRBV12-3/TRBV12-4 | TGTGCCAGCAGTGGTCGGGTCGCGGGGACCCAGTACTTC | CASSGRVAGTQYF
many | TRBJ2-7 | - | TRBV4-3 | TGCGCCAGCAGCAGAGGAGGCGAGCAGTACTTC | CASSRGGEQYF
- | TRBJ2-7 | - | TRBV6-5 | TGTGCCAGCAGTTATGGGGGGATCCACGAGCAGTACTTC | CASSYGGIHEQYF
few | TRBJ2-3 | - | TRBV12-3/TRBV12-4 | TGTGCCAGCAGTATGTACAGCACAGATACGCAGTATTTT | CASSMYSTDTQYF
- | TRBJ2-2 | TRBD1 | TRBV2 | TGTGCCAGCAGTGAAGGTTCAGGGGGAACCGGGGAGCTGTTTTTT | CASSEGSGGTGELFF
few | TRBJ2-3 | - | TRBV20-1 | TGCAGTGCTACCCCGGTATCAAAGAGAGATACGCAGTATTTT | CSATPVSKRDTQYF
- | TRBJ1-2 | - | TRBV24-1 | TGTGCCACCAGTGGACCTGCGGGGGGCTTAGACTATGGCTACACCTTC | CATSGPAGGLDYGYTF
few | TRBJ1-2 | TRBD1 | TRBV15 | TGTGCCACCAGCAGAGATATAGGGACAGGCTATGGCTACACCTTC | CATSRDIGTGYGYTF
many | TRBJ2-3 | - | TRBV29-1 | TGCAGCGTTGTTTTCGGGAACACAGATACGCAGTATTTT | CSVVFGNTDTQYF
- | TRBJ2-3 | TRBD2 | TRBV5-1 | TGCGCCAGCAGCATACCGGGACTAGCGGATCAAGGGAGGCGTACGCAGTATTTT | CASSIPGLADQGRRTQYF
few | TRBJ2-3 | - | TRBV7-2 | TGTGCCAGCAGCTTCGGGCGGACCCTGGGGGATACGCAGTATTTT | CASSFGRTLGDTQYF